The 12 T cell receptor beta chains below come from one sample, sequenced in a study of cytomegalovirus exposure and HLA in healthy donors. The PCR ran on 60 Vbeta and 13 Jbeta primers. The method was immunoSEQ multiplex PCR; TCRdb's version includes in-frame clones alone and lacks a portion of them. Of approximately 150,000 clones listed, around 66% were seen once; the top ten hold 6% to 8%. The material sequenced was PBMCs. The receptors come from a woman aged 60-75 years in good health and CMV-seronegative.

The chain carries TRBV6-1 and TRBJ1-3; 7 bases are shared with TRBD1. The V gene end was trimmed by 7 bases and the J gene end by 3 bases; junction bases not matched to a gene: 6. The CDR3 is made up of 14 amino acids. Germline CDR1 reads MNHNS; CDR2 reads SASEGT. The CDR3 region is CASIVTGLGNTIYF. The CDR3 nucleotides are TGTGCCAGCATTGTGACAGGGCTTGGAAACACCATATATTTT.

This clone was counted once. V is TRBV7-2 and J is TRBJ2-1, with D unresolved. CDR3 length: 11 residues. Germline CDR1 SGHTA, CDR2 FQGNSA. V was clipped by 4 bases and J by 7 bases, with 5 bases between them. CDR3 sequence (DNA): TGTGCCAGCAGCTCCCGGAATGAGCAGTTCTTC. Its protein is CASSSRNEQFF. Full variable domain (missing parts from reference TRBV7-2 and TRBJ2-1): GAGVSQSPSNKVTEKGKDVELRCDPISGHTALYWYRQSLGQGLEFLIYFQGNSAPDKSGLPSDRFSAERTGGSVSTLTIQRTQQEDSAVYLCASSSRNEQFFGPGTRLTVL.

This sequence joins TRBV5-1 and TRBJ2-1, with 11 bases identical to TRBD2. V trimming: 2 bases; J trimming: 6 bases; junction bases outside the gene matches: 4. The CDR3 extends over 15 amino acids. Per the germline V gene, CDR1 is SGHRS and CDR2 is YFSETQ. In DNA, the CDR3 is TGCGCCAGCAGCTTAGTACTAGCGGGAGTCAATGAGCAGTTCTTC. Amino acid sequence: CASSLVLAGVNEQFF.

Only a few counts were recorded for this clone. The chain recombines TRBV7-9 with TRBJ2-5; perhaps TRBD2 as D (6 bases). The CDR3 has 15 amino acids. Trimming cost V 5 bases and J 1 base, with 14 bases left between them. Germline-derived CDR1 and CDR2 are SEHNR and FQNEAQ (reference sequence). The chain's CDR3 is CASSISGDTQETQYF. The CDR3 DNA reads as TGTGCCAGCAGCATTAGCGGAGACACCCAAGAGACCCAGTACTTC.

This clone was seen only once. The CDR3 region has the DNA TGTGCCAGCAGTTTCCCGCTCGGAGGGAGCAGGGAGCAGTACTTC. Amino acid sequence: CASSFPLGGSREQYF. The V call is TRBV28, the J call TRBJ2-7, with a tentative D call TRBD2 (6 bases). Trimming removed 3 bases from V and 7 bases from J, with 19 bases in between. The CDR3 is made up of 15 amino acids. The germline V gene encodes CDR1 MDHEN and CDR2 SYDVKM. Full variable domain (outside the CDR3, taken from reference TRBV28 and TRBJ2-7): DVKVTQSSRYLVKRTGEKVFLECVQDMDHENMFWYRQDPGLGLRLIYFSYDVKMKEKGDIPEGYSVSREKKERFSLILESASTNQTSMYLCASSFPLGGSREQYFGPGTRLTVT.

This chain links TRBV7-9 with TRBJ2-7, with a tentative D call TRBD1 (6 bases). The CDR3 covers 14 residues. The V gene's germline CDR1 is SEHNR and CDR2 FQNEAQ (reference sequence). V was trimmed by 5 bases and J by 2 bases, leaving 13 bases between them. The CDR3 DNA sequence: TGTGCCAGCAGCCCGCGACAGGCCACCTACGAGCAGTACTTC. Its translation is CASSPRQATYEQYF.

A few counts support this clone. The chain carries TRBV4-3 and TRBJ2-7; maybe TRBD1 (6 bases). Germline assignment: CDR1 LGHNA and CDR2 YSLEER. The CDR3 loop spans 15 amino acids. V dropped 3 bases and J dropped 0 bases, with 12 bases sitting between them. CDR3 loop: CASSQGAGSSYEQYF. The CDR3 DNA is TGCGCCAGCAGCCAGGGGGCAGGATCCTCCTACGAGCAGTACTTC.

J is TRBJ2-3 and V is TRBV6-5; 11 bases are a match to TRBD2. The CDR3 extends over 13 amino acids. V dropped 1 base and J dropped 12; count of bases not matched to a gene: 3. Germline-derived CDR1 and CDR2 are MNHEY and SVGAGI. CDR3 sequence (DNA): TGTGCCAGCAGTTACTTCCTAGCGGGGGGCCAGTATTTT. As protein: CASSYFLAGGQYF.

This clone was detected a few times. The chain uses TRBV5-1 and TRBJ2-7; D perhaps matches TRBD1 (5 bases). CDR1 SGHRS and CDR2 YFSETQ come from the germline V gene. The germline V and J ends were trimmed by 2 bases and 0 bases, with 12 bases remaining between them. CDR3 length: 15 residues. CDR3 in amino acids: CASSLGTGISYEQYF. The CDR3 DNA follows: TGCGCCAGCAGCTTAGGAACAGGAATCTCCTACGAGCAGTACTTC.

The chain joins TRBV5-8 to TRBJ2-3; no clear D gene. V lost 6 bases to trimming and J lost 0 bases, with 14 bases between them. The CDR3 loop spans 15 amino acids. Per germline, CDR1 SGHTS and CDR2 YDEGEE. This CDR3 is CASNPSGGSTDTQYF. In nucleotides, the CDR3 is TGTGCCAGCAACCCGTCCGGCGGAAGCACAGATACGCAGTATTTT. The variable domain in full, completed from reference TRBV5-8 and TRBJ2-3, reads EAGVTQSPTHLIKTRGQQATLRCSPISGHTSVYWYQQALGLGLQFLLWYDEGEERNRGNFPPRFSGRQFPNYSSELNVNALELEDSALYLCASNPSGGSTDTQYFGPGTRLTVL.

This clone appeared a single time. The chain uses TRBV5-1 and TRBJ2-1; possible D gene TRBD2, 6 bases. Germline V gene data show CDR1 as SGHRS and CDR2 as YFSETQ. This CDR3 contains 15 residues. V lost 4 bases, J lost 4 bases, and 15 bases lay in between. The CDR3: CASSLTASVYNEQFF. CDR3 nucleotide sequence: TGCGCCAGCAGCCTAACGGCTAGCGTATACAATGAGCAGTTCTTC. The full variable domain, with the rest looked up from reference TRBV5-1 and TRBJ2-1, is KAGVTQTPRYLIKTRGQQVTLSCSPISGHRSVSWYQQTPGQGLQFLFEYFSETQRNKGNFPGRFSGRQFSNSRSEMNVSTLELGDSALYLCASSLTASVYNEQFFGPGTRLTVL.

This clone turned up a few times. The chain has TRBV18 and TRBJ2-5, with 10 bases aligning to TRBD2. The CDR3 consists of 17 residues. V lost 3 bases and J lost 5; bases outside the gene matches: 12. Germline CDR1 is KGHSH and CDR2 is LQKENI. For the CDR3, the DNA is TGTGCCAGCTCACCCTCGCCTAGCGGGGGAGGAAGGGAGACCCAGTACTTC. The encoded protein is CASSPSPSGGGRETQYF. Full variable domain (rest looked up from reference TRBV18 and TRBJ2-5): NAGVMQNPRHLVRRRGQEARLRCSPMKGHSHVYWYRQLPEEGLKFMVYLQKENIIDESGMPKERFSAEFPKEGPSILRIQQVVRGDSAAYFCASSPSPSGGGRETQYFGPGTRLLVL.